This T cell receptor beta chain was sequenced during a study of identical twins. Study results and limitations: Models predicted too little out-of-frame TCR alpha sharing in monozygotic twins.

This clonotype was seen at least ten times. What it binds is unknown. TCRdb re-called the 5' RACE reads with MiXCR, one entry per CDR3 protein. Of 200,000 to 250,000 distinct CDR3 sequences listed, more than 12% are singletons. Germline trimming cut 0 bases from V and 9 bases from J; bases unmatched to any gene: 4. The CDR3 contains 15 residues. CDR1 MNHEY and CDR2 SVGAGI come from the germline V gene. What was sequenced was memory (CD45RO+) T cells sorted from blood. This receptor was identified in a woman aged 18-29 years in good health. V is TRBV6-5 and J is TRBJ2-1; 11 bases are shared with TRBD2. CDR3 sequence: CASSYSLAGGGEQFF. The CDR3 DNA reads TGTGCCAGCAGTTACTCGCTAGCGGGAGGTGGTGAGCAGTTCTTC.